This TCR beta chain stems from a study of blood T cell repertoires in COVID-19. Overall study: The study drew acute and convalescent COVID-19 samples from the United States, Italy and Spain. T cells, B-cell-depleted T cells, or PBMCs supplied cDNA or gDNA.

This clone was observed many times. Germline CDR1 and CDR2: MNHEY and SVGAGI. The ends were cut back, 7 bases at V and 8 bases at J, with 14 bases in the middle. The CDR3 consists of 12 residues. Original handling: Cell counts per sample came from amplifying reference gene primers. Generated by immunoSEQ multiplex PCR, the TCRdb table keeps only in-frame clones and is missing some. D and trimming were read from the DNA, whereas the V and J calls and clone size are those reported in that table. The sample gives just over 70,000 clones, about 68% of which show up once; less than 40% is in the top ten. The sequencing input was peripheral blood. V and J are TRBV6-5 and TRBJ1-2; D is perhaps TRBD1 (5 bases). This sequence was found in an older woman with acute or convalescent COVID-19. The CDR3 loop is CASIDGREGYTF. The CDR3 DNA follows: TGTGCCAGCATCGATGGCAGGGAAGGCTACACCTTC.